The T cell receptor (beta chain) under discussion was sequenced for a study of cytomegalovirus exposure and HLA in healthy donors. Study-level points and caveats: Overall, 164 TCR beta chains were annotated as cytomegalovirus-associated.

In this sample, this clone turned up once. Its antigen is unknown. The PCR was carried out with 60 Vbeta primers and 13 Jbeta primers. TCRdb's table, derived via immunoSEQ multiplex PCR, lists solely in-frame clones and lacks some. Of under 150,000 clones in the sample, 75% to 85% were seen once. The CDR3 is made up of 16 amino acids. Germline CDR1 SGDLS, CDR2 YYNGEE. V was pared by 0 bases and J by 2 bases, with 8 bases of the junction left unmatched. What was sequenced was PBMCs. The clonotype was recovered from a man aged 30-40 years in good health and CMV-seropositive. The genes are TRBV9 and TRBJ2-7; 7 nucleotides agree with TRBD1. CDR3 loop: CASSVEPWTGTYEQYF. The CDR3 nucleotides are TGTGCCAGCAGCGTAGAACCCTGGACAGGAACCTACGAGCAGTACTTC.